A selection of T cell receptor beta chains follows, all from one sample in a study of blood T cell repertoires in COVID-19. Generated by immunoSEQ multiplex PCR, the TCRdb table keeps only in-frame clones and is missing some. The sample lists about 260,000 clones, approximately 84% seen once, with 1.5% to 2% in the top ten. The source material was peripheral blood. These receptors were collected from a woman older than 75 with acute or convalescent COVID-19. Both conserved end residues are part of each CDR3. A D gene is named only where the DNA matches it firmly. The size of a clone is reported for some rows only, either as once, few or many, or as a class for expanded clones.

TRBJ1-6,-,TRBV5-1,-,TGCGCCAGCAGCTTGGCCAACAGCCCTTCACCCCTCCACTTT,CASSLANSPSPLHF
TRBJ1-2,-,TRBV5-1,-,TGCGCCAGCAGCTTGGCCCCAGGGTCTAACTATGGCTACACCTTC,CASSLAPGSNYGYTF
TRBJ1-4,-,TRBV12-3/TRBV12-4,TRBD1,TGTGCCAGCAGCGATCGGGACAGGGTGTTTTTT,CASSDRDRVFF
TRBJ2-6,-,TRBV5-1,-,TGCGCCAGCAGCTTGGTGGCCGGGTCTGGGGCCAACGTCCTGACTTTC,CASSLVAGSGANVLTF
TRBJ2-1,-,TRBV9,-,TGTGCCAGCAGCGCCACTAGCTTGAGTTCAAATGAGCAGTTCTTC,CASSATSLSSNEQFF
TRBJ1-4,few,TRBV18,-,TGTGCCAGCTCTCACCCAACATCCGCAACTAATGAAAAACTGTTTTTT,CASSHPTSATNEKLFF
TRBJ1-2,-,TRBV20-1,-,TGCAGTGCTAGTACCGGGAACTCTAACTATGGCTACACCTTC,CSASTGNSNYGYTF
TRBJ2-1,-,TRBV11-2,TRBD2,TGTGCCAGCAGTTTCACTAGCGGGAGTCAGGGTGAGCAGTTCTTC,CASSFTSGSQGEQFF
TRBJ2-3,-,TRBV5-5,TRBD2,TGTGCCAGCAGCCCGGGACTAGCGGGGAAGTATTTT,CASSPGLAGKYF
TRBJ2-1,-,TRBV28,-,TGTGCCAGCAGTTCCGCAGGGACACGCCGTCATGCGGTCTTC,CASSSAGTRRHAVF
TRBJ1-2,-,TRBV5-4,-,TGTGCCAGCAGTTTTGGTCGGAGAGGGTCATATGGCTACACCTTC,CASSFGRRGSYGYTF
TRBJ2-7,-,TRBV28,-,TGTGCCAGCAGTTTTGGGGGCGGGTCCGAGCAGTACTTC,CASSFGGGSEQYF
TRBJ2-6,-,TRBV6-2/TRBV6-3,TRBD1,TGTGCCAGCAGCCACAGGGGCTCTGGGGCCAACGTCCTGACTTTC,CASSHRGSGANVLTF
TRBJ1-1,-,TRBV25-1,-,TGTGCCAGCAGTGCCGTAAGCGGGCCCACTGCTGAAGCTTTCTTT,CASSAVSGPTAEAFF